This T cell receptor (beta chain) was captured by sequencing in a study of naive and memory T cell subsets. Per germline, CDR1 LNHNV and CDR2 YYDKDF (reference sequence). The CDR3 loop spans 14 amino acids. Trimming stripped 0 bases from V and 6 bases from J, with 9 bases between. Two oligonucleotides, mixed equimolar, formed the beta constant-region primer covering TRBC1 and TRBC2. Ligated cDNA was amplified by four rounds of PCR with nested alpha and beta constant-region primers and SP2. The cDNA 3' end received a ligated single-stranded oligonucleotide carrying the SP2 primer and a 12-nucleotide UMI. TCRdb re-called the UMI-ligation and nested PCR reads through MiXCR, storing one row per CDR3 protein. The table records under 150,000 distinct CDR3 sequences, approximately 21% of them present only once. Findings and limits, study-wide: Between naive and memory subsets, TCR abundance power law exponents differed. Naive repertoires, especially CD8, held a few larger clonotypes, possibly memory cells re-expressing CD45RA.

Alpha and beta libraries were amplified separately from the second PCR onward. Sequential positive selection took CD4 T cells first, then CD8 T cells. Points on this clonotype: Its antigen remains unknown.

Sequenced material: naive CD8+ T cells from blood. The sequence derives from a human donor in good health. The chain employs TRBV15 and TRBJ1-5, with D possibly TRBD1 on 5 matching bases. The CDR3: CATSRDLGVQPQHF. For the CDR3, the DNA is TGTGCCACCAGCAGAGATCTAGGGGTTCAGCCCCAGCATTTT.